A single sample gave rise to the 18 T cell receptor beta chains below, sequenced in a study of shared clonotypes between healthy human individuals. Profiled with immunoSEQ multiplex PCR; TCRdb holds only in-frame clones, not every one. Of some 550,000 clones in the sample, almost 97% were seen once. The sequencing sample was made of naive CD4+ T cells sorted from blood. The subset is: CD45RA+ positively selected. Every receptor here comes from a woman aged 25 to 39 in good health.

The rearrangement uses TRBV28 and TRBJ1-2, with no clear D. CDR1 and CDR2 from the germline V gene are MDHEN and SYDVKM. V lost 3 bases, J lost 7 bases, and 12 bases lay in between. This CDR3 region has 13 residues. This chain's CDR3 is CASSLSAGSGYTF. CDR3 DNA sequence: TGTGCCAGCAGTTTGAGCGCGGGCTCTGGCTACACCTTC.

The chain's CDR3 is CASSWTGGRVGYGYTF. CDR3 DNA: TGCGCCAGCAGCTGGACAGGGGGCCGGGTTGGCTATGGCTACACCTTC. This rearrangement joins TRBV5-1 to TRBJ1-2; 11 bases are shared with TRBD1. CDR3 length: 16 amino acids. Germline V gives CDR1 SGHRS, CDR2 YFSETQ. The trim removed 3 bases at V and 4 bases at J, leaving 8 bases unmatched.

Remarks on this clone: The sample contains more than one DNA sequence encoding this CDR3. The chain couples TRBV28 to TRBJ2-7; possibly TRBD1 for D (6 bases). CDR1 MDHEN and CDR2 SYDVKM come from the germline V gene. V dropped 3 bases and J dropped 3 bases, with 9 bases sitting between them. CDR3 length equals 13 residues. The DNA of the CDR3 is TGTGCCAGCAGTTTGGCAGGGGTCTACGAGCAGTACTTC. As protein: CASSLAGVYEQYF.

The CDR3 coding sequence is TGCGCCAGCTGGACTAGCGGGAGCCCCGGGCAGTTCTTC. It translates to CASWTSGSPGQFF. The chain is built from TRBV5-1 and TRBJ2-1; TRBD2 matches at 13 bases. Per germline, CDR1 SGHRS and CDR2 YFSETQ. The CDR3 is 13 amino acids. J gave up 12 bases and V 7 bases, and 7 bases lay outside the gene matches.

The chain recombines TRBV10-1 with TRBJ2-7; the D is unclear. The V end lost 9 bases, the J end lost 0 bases, and 9 bases lay between the germline ends. The germline V gene has CDR1 WNHNN and CDR2 SYGVQD (reference sequence). This CDR3 has 12 residues. CDR3 amino acids: CARLKSSYEQYF. The CDR3 DNA follows: TGCGCCAGACTGAAAAGCTCCTACGAGCAGTACTTC.

CDR3 bases: TGTGCCAGGACCAAGGGAGCTGTGGGCTACACCTTC. Its protein product is CARTKGAVGYTF. V gene TRBV2 combines with J gene TRBJ1-2; no firm D call. Between the trimmed V and J ends, which lost 9 bases and 8 bases, there was a span of 16 bases. There are 12 residues in the CDR3. Germline CDR1 and CDR2: SNHLY and FYNNEI.

The chain is built from TRBV2 and TRBJ1-2; maybe TRBD1 (5 bases). The CDR3 sequence is 14 residues long. Germline values: CDR1 SNHLY, CDR2 FYNNEI. The germline V and J ends were trimmed by 6 bases and 5 bases, with 16 bases remaining between them. The CDR3: CASRAGAVRYGYTF. The CDR3 region has the DNA TGTGCCAGCAGAGCCGGGGCCGTGAGGTATGGCTACACCTTC.

This chain uses TRBV19 with TRBJ1-1, with D perhaps matching TRBD1 (5 bases). The CDR3 is made up of 14 amino acids. Germline V gives CDR1 LNHDA, CDR2 SQIVND (reference sequence). Between the trimmed V and J ends, which lost 0 bases and 3 bases, there was a span of 8 bases. CDR3 coding DNA: TGTGCCAGTAGTATAGAGGGAGGGGACACTGAAGCTTTCTTT. Translated: CASSIEGGDTEAFF.

This chain links TRBV7-2 with TRBJ2-1, with 12 bases aligning to TRBD2. This CDR3 region has 15 residues. V was clipped by 5 bases and J by 2 bases; unmatched bases: 1. Germline lookup yields CDR1 SGHTA and CDR2 FQGNSA. The CDR3 here is CASSRTSGAYNEQFF. The CDR3 region has the DNA TGTGCCAGCAGCAGGACTAGCGGGGCCTACAATGAGCAGTTCTTC. Full variable domain (missing parts from reference TRBV7-2 and TRBJ2-1): GAGVSQSPSNKVTEKGKDVELRCDPISGHTALYWYRQSLGQGLEFLIYFQGNSAPDKSGLPSDRFSAERTGGSVSTLTIQRTQQEDSAVYLCASSRTSGAYNEQFFGPGTRLTVL.

The rearrangement uses TRBV6-6 and TRBJ1-5; D perhaps matches TRBD1 (6 bases). Germline V gene lookup returns CDR1 MNHNY and CDR2 SVGAGI (reference sequence). The CDR3 has 15 amino acids. Trimming left V 6 bases short and J 0 bases short, with 12 bases between. The CDR3 DNA reads as TGTGCCAGCAGAAACAGGGAACATAGCAATCAGCCCCAGCATTTT. Amino acids: CASRNREHSNQPQHF.

V and J are TRBV2 and TRBJ2-5; no firm D call. The better agreement between TRBJ2-7 and the DNA end casts doubt on the J call. CDR1 SNHLY and CDR2 FYNNEI come from the germline V gene. This CDR3 contains 12 residues. For the CDR3, the DNA is TGTGCCAGCAGTGGGCAGGACTACGAGCAGTACTTC. This translates into CASSGQDYEQYF.

The V call is TRBV29-1, the J call TRBJ1-2; D unclear. There are 14 residues in the CDR3. Germline V gives CDR1 SQVTM, CDR2 ANQGSEA. V lost 6 bases and J 2 bases, leaving 16 bases between the germline ends. In DNA form, the CDR3 reads TGCAGCGTAGCCGGGCCTACTTTAAACTATGGCTACACCTTC. It codes for CSVAGPTLNYGYTF.

V usage is TRBV5-1 and J usage is TRBJ2-2, with D hard to call. V gave up 0 bases and J gave up 7 bases, with 7 bases separating them. The CDR3 consists of 13 residues. CDR1 is SGHRS, CDR2 YFSETQ, per germline. This CDR3 reads CASSLDYRGELFF. The CDR3, as DNA: TGCGCCAGCAGCTTGGACTACCGCGGGGAGCTGTTTTTT.

The gene calls are TRBV28 and TRBJ2-7; 8 nucleotides align to TRBD2. Per germline, CDR1 MDHEN and CDR2 SYDVKM. CDR3 length: 15 residues. The V gene end was trimmed by 4 bases and the J gene end by 3 bases; junction bases not matched to a gene: 8. CDR3 protein: CASSYPGTSRYEQYF. In DNA, the CDR3 is TGTGCCAGCAGTTACCCCGGGACTAGTCGCTACGAGCAGTACTTC.

The V and J genes are TRBV4-1 and TRBJ2-7; D could derive from TRBD1 or TRBD2 (5 bases each). This CDR3 has 14 amino acids. Trimming cost V 4 bases and J 6 bases, with 16 bases left between them. CDR1 and CDR2 (germline): MGHRA, YSYEKL. In DNA, the CDR3 is TGCGCCAGCAGCCGCCCGGGACGGTCTGGCGAGCAGTACTTC. Amino acid sequence: CASSRPGRSGEQYF.

The V and J genes are TRBV2 and TRBJ1-2, with 7 nucleotides matching TRBD1. Germline-derived CDR1 and CDR2 are SNHLY and FYNNEI. The CDR3 loop spans 13 amino acids. The V and J ends lost 10 bases and 8 bases, in that order; junction bases with no gene match: 13. The CDR3 is CATRGSLSMGYTF. As DNA, the CDR3 is TGTGCCACCAGGGGGTCACTCTCTATGGGCTACACCTTC.

This chain joins TRBV6-1 and TRBJ2-6; no reliable D call. This CDR3 has 16 amino acids. The V gene's germline CDR1 is MNHNS and CDR2 SASEGT. V was trimmed by 0 bases and J by 4 bases, leaving 10 bases between them. CDR3 residues: CASSEALGFGANVLTF. Here the CDR3 DNA reads TGTGCCAGCAGTGAAGCCCTGGGGTTCGGGGCCAACGTCCTGACTTTC.

CDR3 amino acids: CASNTNTGDEQYF. CDR3 in DNA: TGTGCCAGCAATACCAACACCGGGGACGAGCAGTACTTC. The gene calls are TRBV6-6 and TRBJ2-5; D is possibly TRBD2 (5 bases). The J call could be wrong; TRBJ2-7 is a better fit for the DNA end. CDR1 MNHNY and CDR2 SVGAGI come from the germline V gene (reference sequence). The CDR3 covers 13 residues.